The 30 T cell receptor beta chains listed next were all sequenced from one sample in a study of technical replicates of blood from a few donors. TCRdb's copy holds only in-frame clones and misses some; the assay was immunoSEQ multiplex PCR. The sample lists roughly 61,000 clones, more than 95% seen once, with about 0.2% in the top ten. Sequenced material: T cells isolated from PBMCs. These receptors were taken from a human donor in good health.

This CDR3 reads CASSSEPLAVGAEAFF. The CDR3 DNA follows: TGTGCCAGCAGCTCCGAACCCTTGGCAGTGGGAGCTGAAGCTTTCTTT. V and J are TRBV7-3 and TRBJ1-1; D is undetermined. V lost 4 bases and J lost 6, with 21 bases in between. The CDR3 consists of 16 residues. Germline V lookup: CDR1 SGHTA, CDR2 FQGTGA.

J is TRBJ2-3 and V is TRBV27, with a weak D call TRBD2 (6 bases). This CDR3 has 11 residues. Deletions cut 7 bases from V and 12 bases from J, with 14 bases between. The V gene's germline CDR1 is MNHEY and CDR2 SMNVEV (reference sequence). The chain's CDR3 is CASTSGGKQYF. The CDR3 DNA reads TGTGCCAGCACCTCAGGCGGGAAACAGTATTTT.

CDR3 amino acids: CASSPAGEQYF. For the CDR3, the DNA is TGTGCCAGCAGCCCCGCGGGGGAGCAGTACTTC. The rearrangement uses TRBV5-5 and TRBJ2-7; D perhaps matches TRBD2 (6 bases). The germline CDR1 and CDR2 sequences are SGHKS and YYEKEE (reference sequence). V gave up 4 bases and J gave up 7 bases, with 9 bases separating them. The CDR3 covers 11 residues.

The J gene is TRBJ1-2, the V gene TRBV5-1; weak D call: TRBD1 (5 bases). Trimming removed 0 bases at V and 3 bases at J, with 9 bases between. This CDR3 comprises 14 residues. CDR1 and CDR2 (germline): SGHRS, YFSETQ. The CDR3 region has the DNA TGCGCCAGCAGCTTGGTGGCAGGGTACTATGGCTACACCTTC. This gives the protein CASSLVAGYYGYTF. Based on the CDR3 plus reference TRBV5-1 and TRBJ1-2, the full variable domain is KAGVTQTPRYLIKTRGQQVTLSCSPISGHRSVSWYQQTPGQGLQFLFEYFSETQRNKGNFPGRFSGRQFSNSRSEMNVSTLELGDSALYLCASSLVAGYYGYTFGSGTRLTVV.

The rearrangement uses TRBV6-5 and TRBJ1-1; D remains ambiguous. This CDR3 contains 14 residues. V was trimmed by 3 bases and J by 1 base, leaving 9 bases between them. In germline, CDR1 is MNHEY, CDR2 SVGAGI. CDR3 region: CASSYLERNTEAFF. CDR3 DNA: TGTGCCAGCAGTTATCTGGAGAGGAACACTGAAGCTTTCTTT.

The chain has TRBV27 and TRBJ2-7, with 12 bases fitting TRBD2. The germline V gene encodes CDR1 MNHEY and CDR2 SMNVEV (reference sequence). This CDR3 comprises 17 residues. Trimming cost V 4 bases and J 6 bases; bases outside gene matches: 13. The CDR3 DNA reads TGTGCCAGCAGTTCGATGCCGACTAGCGGGAGCTTGTTCGAGCAGTACTTC. Protein: CASSSMPTSGSLFEQYF.

V gene TRBV6-1 combines with J gene TRBJ2-5; TRBD2 is a possible D gene (5 bases). CDR1 is MNHNS, CDR2 SASEGT, per germline. Trimming removed 8 bases from V and 2 bases from J, with 9 bases in between. This CDR3 comprises 12 residues. This CDR3 reads CASSREQETQYF. The CDR3 DNA is TGTGCCAGCTCCCGGGAACAAGAGACCCAGTACTTC.

V is TRBV30 and J is TRBJ1-6, with 7 bases identical to TRBD1. CDR1 is GTSNPN and CDR2 is SVGIG in the germline V gene (reference sequence). This CDR3 has 13 amino acids. Trimming took 5 bases from V and 9 from J; bases not matched to a gene: 7. Here the CDR3 DNA reads TGTGCCTGGGAACAGGGGCTCGGTTCACCCCTCCACTTT. Its protein product is CAWEQGLGSPLHF.

The V call is TRBV27, the J call TRBJ2-7; a possible D gene is TRBD1 (6 bases). Between the trimmed V and J ends, which lost 2 bases and 3 bases, there was a span of 8 bases. The CDR3 covers 13 residues. Germline CDR1 is MNHEY and CDR2 is SMNVEV (reference sequence). This chain's CDR3 is CASSLNRDYEQYF. Written as DNA, the CDR3 is TGTGCCAGCAGTTTAAACAGGGACTACGAGCAGTACTTC.

This clone appeared a single time. J is TRBJ2-4 and V is TRBV7-9; maybe TRBD2 (6 bases). CDR3 length equals 17 residues. Germline CDR1 and CDR2: SEHNR and FQNEAQ (reference sequence). Trimming left V 0 bases short and J 0 bases short, with 12 bases between. The CDR3 sequence: CASSLAGGQTAKNIQYF. CDR3 nucleotides: TGTGCCAGCAGCTTAGCGGGGGGTCAGACAGCCAAAAACATTCAGTACTTC.

The chain links TRBV19 to TRBJ1-5; perhaps TRBD1 as D (5 bases). Trimming stripped 4 bases from V and 2 bases from J, with 18 bases between. The CDR3 has 17 residues. CDR1 is LNHDA, CDR2 SQIVND, per germline (reference sequence). Here the CDR3 reads CASSTFVTGVGNQPQHF. Written as DNA, the CDR3 is TGTGCCAGTAGTACCTTTGTAACAGGCGTAGGCAATCAGCCCCAGCATTTT.

This clone was observed a handful of times. Additional DNA sequences in this sample encode the identical CDR3. V usage is TRBV4-1 and J usage is TRBJ2-2, with TRBD1 identical over 8 bases. The CDR3 loop spans 14 amino acids. CDR1 is MGHRA and CDR2 is YSYEKL in the germline V gene. V trimming: 5 bases; J trimming: 1 base; junction bases outside the gene matches: 0. CDR3 sequence (DNA): TGCGCCAGCAGCGACAGGGGGAACACCGGGGAGCTGTTTTTT. It encodes CASSDRGNTGELFF.

The chain uses TRBV7-8 and TRBJ2-5, with 7 positions matching TRBD1. The germline CDR1 and CDR2 sequences are SGHVS and FQNEAQ. V shed 4 bases, J shed 3 bases, and the junction held 14 bases outside the gene matches. The CDR3 has 17 residues. The CDR3 bases are TGTGCCAGCAGCTACGAGAAGACAGGGAATAAGAAAGAGACCCAGTACTTC. It yields the protein CASSYEKTGNKKETQYF.

The rearrangement joins TRBV7-9 to TRBJ2-3; possible D gene TRBD2, 5 bases. CDR1 and CDR2 (germline): SEHNR, FQNEAQ (reference sequence). V lost 5 bases and J lost 8, with 14 bases in between. CDR3 length equals 13 residues. CDR3 sequence reads: CASSPEARGTQYF. The CDR3 DNA is TGTGCCAGCAGCCCAGAGGCCCGGGGTACGCAGTATTTT.

This chain connects TRBV25-1 to TRBJ1-4; tentative D call: TRBD1 (6 bases). The CDR3 totals 16 residues. The V gene's germline CDR1 is MGHDK and CDR2 SYGVNS. The V end lost 3 bases, the J end lost 7 bases, and 18 bases lay between the germline ends. The CDR3 DNA reads TGTGCCAGCAGTGAGAGCGGGGGCCGCTCTCCTGAAAAACTGTTTTTT. Translated: CASSESGGRSPEKLFF.

The V call is TRBV7-9, the J call TRBJ2-6; tentative D call: TRBD2 (5 bases). The germline gives CDR1 SEHNR, CDR2 FQNEAQ (reference sequence). The V gene lost 5 bases and the J gene lost 1 base, with 18 bases spanning the gap. The CDR3 sequence is 18 residues long. The CDR3 region is CASSPVGSTGSGANVLTF. In nucleotides, the CDR3 is TGTGCCAGCAGCCCAGTGGGGTCCACGGGGTCTGGGGCCAACGTCCTGACTTTC.

This chain uses TRBV5-6 with TRBJ1-2; 8 nucleotides line up with TRBD1. V shed 0 bases and J 8 bases; nucleotides not matched to a gene: 12. The CDR3 extends over 16 amino acids. Looked up from germline, CDR1 is SGHDT and CDR2 is YYEEEE. CDR3 residues: CASSLERRGLVVGYTF. DNA of the CDR3: TGTGCCAGCAGCTTGGAACGCAGGGGGCTAGTTGTCGGCTACACCTTC.

The chain is built from TRBV5-1 and TRBJ2-2; D might be TRBD2 (5 bases). CDR1 SGHRS and CDR2 YFSETQ come from the germline V gene. There are 15 residues in the CDR3. Trimming pared 3 bases from V and 8 bases from J, leaving 17 bases between. CDR3 region: CASSSSGRGGGELFF. The CDR3 bases are TGCGCCAGCAGCTCCAGTGGGAGAGGCGGAGGGGAGCTGTTTTTT.

CDR3 nucleotide sequence: TGCGCCAGCAGCTTAAACACCGCCTACGAGCAGTACTTC. Translation gives CASSLNTAYEQYF. The rearrangement joins TRBV5-1 to TRBJ2-7; the D is unclear. V was cut by 2 bases and J by 2 bases, with 8 bases left in between. CDR3 size: 13 residues. CDR1 SGHRS and CDR2 YFSETQ come from the germline V gene.

The genes are TRBV19 and TRBJ1-6; no firm D call. The V gene lost 3 bases and the J gene lost 7 bases, with 10 bases spanning the gap. The CDR3 loop spans 14 amino acids. Germline CDR1 is LNHDA and CDR2 is SQIVND (reference sequence). DNA for the CDR3: TGTGCCAGTAGTATCGGGGTGGGCAATTCACCCCTCCACTTT. Residues: CASSIGVGNSPLHF.

CDR3 in DNA: TGTGCCAGCAGTACCGGGACAGGGGATCGGGAGACCCAGTACTTC. Its protein product is CASSTGTGDRETQYF. This chain connects TRBV28 to TRBJ2-5; TRBD1 agrees at 10 bases. From germline, CDR1 is MDHEN and CDR2 SYDVKM. The CDR3 consists of 15 residues. V dropped 5 bases and J dropped 5; count of bases not matched to a gene: 8.

The V and J genes are TRBV19 and TRBJ2-1, with 11 bases matching TRBD2. Germline V lookup: CDR1 LNHDA, CDR2 SQIVND (reference sequence). The V gene end was trimmed by 7 bases and the J gene end by 8 bases; junction bases not matched to a gene: 10. This CDR3 comprises 15 residues. For the CDR3, the DNA is TGTGCCAGTAACCCGATAGCGGGGGGGCATCATGAGCAGTTCTTC. The encoded protein is CASNPIAGGHHEQFF.

In this sample, this clone turned up a few times. This chain joins TRBV9 and TRBJ2-5; D is perhaps TRBD2 (6 bases). Trimming removed 4 bases at V and 5 bases at J, with 18 bases between. This CDR3 comprises 15 residues. The germline V gene has CDR1 SGDLS and CDR2 YYNGEE. CDR3 in amino acids: CASSSRGLSGETQYF. The CDR3 DNA reads as TGTGCCAGCAGCTCAAGGGGACTCTCAGGGGAGACCCAGTACTTC.

The rearrangement uses TRBV27 and TRBJ2-3; perhaps TRBD1 as D (7 bases). Germline lookup yields CDR1 MNHEY and CDR2 SMNVEV (reference sequence). V was trimmed by 5 bases and J by 2 bases, leaving 20 bases between them. This CDR3 is 17 amino acids long. The CDR3 DNA follows: TGTGCCAGCAGTCCACCCCGCGGGGACAGTTCCACAGATACGCAGTATTTT. It translates to CASSPPRGDSSTDTQYF.

The V and J genes are TRBV6-6 and TRBJ1-1; TRBD1 matches 7 bases. Per the germline V gene, CDR1 is MNHNY and CDR2 is SVGAGI (reference sequence). V was pared by 6 bases and J by 0 bases, with 4 bases of the junction left unmatched. The CDR3 length is 14 residues. The CDR3 loop reads CASSSTGVNTEAFF. As DNA, the CDR3 is TGTGCCAGCAGCTCCACAGGGGTGAACACTGAAGCTTTCTTT.

V gene TRBV6-5 combines with J gene TRBJ2-7; the D gene is possibly TRBD1 (7 bases). This CDR3 region has 13 residues. The V gene lost 6 bases and the J gene lost 4 bases, with 13 bases spanning the gap. Germline CDR1 and CDR2: MNHEY and SVGAGI. CDR3 sequence reads: CASRAGGPYEQYF. The CDR3 nucleotides are TGTGCCAGCAGGGCAGGGGGGCCATACGAGCAGTACTTC.

This clone was seen a single time. The DNA for the CDR3 is TGTGCCAGCAGCTTAGCGCAGTTCACTGAAGCTTTCTTT. Translation: CASSLAQFTEAFF. The V call is TRBV11-2, the J call TRBJ1-1; no clear D gene. Per germline, CDR1 SGHAT and CDR2 FQNNGV. The CDR3 runs to 13 residues. The V and J ends lost 1 base and 4 bases respectively, with 7 bases between them.

The CDR3 region has the DNA TGTGCCAGCTCACCACGCCCGCAGGGGAGCACAGATACGCAGTATTTT. Its translation: CASSPRPQGSTDTQYF. This chain uses TRBV18 with TRBJ2-3; D might be TRBD1 (6 bases). The CDR3 loop spans 16 amino acids. Trimming removed 1 base at V and 0 bases at J, with 11 bases between. Germline V gene sequence: CDR1 KGHSH, CDR2 LQKENI.

The V call is TRBV28, the J call TRBJ1-4; D remains unclear. Germline V gives CDR1 MDHEN, CDR2 SYDVKM. Trimming left V 6 bases short and J 8 bases short, with 16 bases between. The CDR3 extends over 14 amino acids. The DNA of the CDR3 is TGTGCCAGCAGCCCTCCCCGTCCTGAGGAAAAACTGTTTTTT. It codes for CASSPPRPEEKLFF.

The chain combines TRBV11-3 with TRBJ2-2, with D possibly being TRBD1 (6 bases). This CDR3 comprises 14 residues. Trimming pared 8 bases from V and 4 bases from J, leaving 14 bases between. The V gene's germline CDR1 is SGHNT and CDR2 YENEEA. CDR3 sequence reads: CASLRGGITGELFF. CDR3 bases: TGTGCCAGCTTGAGAGGGGGTATCACCGGGGAGCTGTTTTTT.